This T cell receptor (beta chain) was retrieved from a study of CD8+ T cells in alopecia areata. Overall study context: Those treated were given oral tofacitinib at 5 to 10 mg twice daily. Findings of the study overall: Compared with normal scalp, lesional scalp had higher clonality and more expanded CD8+ clones.

Only one count was recorded for this clone. Its antigen remains unidentified. RNA, once extracted, was reverse transcribed into cDNA for use as the sequencing template. TCRdb keeps only in-frame clones here, not all; method: immunoSEQ multiplex PCR. The data show 140,000 or so clones, with about 51% seen just once and over 0.85% held by the top ten. Researchers gathered lesional scalp punch biopsies and peripheral blood from patients with alopecia areata. CDR1 and CDR2 (germline): SQVTM, ANQGSEA. The CDR3 is 14 amino acids. V gave up 1 base and J gave up 4 bases; unmatched junction bases: 5. The gene calls are TRBV29-1 and TRBJ2-5; 8 bases map to TRBD1. This receptor was identified in a human donor with alopecia areata. This material consisted of CD4+ T cells sorted from blood, taken at week 0. CDR3 sequence reads: CSVEGQGLGETQYF. The DNA for the CDR3 is TGCAGCGTTGAAGGACAGGGGTTAGGAGAGACCCAGTACTTC.